This T cell receptor beta chain was captured by sequencing in a study of T cell responses to AZD1222 COVID-19 vaccine. Study context: Researchers grouped second doses given at about 4 or about 12 weeks into one pool. Study results and limitations: Donors were largely white British and mainly female; clonal diversity was possibly underestimated. Spike-specific TCR breadth and depth grew following two AZD1222 doses. Only 5 or 6 people who got AZD1222 tested seropositive at baseline.

For this clone: The antigen is unknown.

CDR1 is LGHDT, CDR2 YNNKEL, per germline (reference sequence). Trimming took off 1 base at V and 3 bases at J, with 12 bases between the two ends. The CDR3 loop spans 16 amino acids. Only in-frame clones appear in the TCRdb table, and some are missing; sequencing was by immunoSEQ multiplex PCR. This sample carries about 130,000 clones, about 87% of them seen once, and the ten largest clones take 8.5% to 12%. Sequences were derived from peripheral blood, sampled on day 0 of AZD1222 vaccination. The rearrangement joins TRBV3-1 (or the pseudogene TRBV3-2) to TRBJ1-4; possible D gene TRBD1, 5 bases. This clonotype was obtained from an adult in good health. The CDR3 nucleotides read TGTGCCAGCAGCCAAGCGATTAAACAGGCTAATGAAAAACTGTTTTTT. This translates into CASSQAIKQANEKLFF.